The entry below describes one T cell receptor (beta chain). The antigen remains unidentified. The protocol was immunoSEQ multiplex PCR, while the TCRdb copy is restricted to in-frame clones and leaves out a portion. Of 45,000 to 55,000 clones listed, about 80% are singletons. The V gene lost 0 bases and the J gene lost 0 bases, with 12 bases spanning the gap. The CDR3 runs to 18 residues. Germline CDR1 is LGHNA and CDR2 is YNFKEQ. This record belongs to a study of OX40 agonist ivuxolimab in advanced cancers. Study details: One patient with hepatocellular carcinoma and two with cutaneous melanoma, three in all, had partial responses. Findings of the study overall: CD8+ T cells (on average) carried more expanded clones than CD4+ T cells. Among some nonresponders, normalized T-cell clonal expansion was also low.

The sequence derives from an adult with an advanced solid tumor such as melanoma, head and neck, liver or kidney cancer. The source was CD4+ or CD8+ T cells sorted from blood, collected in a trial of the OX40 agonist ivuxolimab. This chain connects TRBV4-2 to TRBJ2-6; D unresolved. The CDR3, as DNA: TGTGCCAGCAGCCAAGAAACCAGTTTCCTCTCTGGGGCCAACGTCCTGACTTTC. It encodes CASSQETSFLSGANVLTF.